The 5 T cell receptor beta chains reported below all come from one sample, sequenced in a study of identical twins. From the 5' RACE reads, TCRdb called clonotypes with MiXCR, one entry per CDR3 protein. This sample has roughly 770,000 distinct CDR3 sequences, with 18% found just once. The same specimen was also included in a second study, on T cells expressing NK-cell markers.

Sample: PBMCs. The receptor source for this set is a woman between 18 and 29 years old in good health.

This clonotype has only a few counts. The chain uses TRBV6-1 and TRBJ1-4; 10 nucleotides agree with TRBD1. V was clipped by 6 bases and J by 11 bases; unmatched bases: 9. The CDR3 is made up of 14 amino acids. CDR1 and CDR2 from the germline V gene are MNHNS and SASEGT. The CDR3 spells CASSGGQGLVKLFF. CDR3 in DNA: TGTGCCAGCAGCGGGGGACAGGGGTTGGTGAAACTGTTTTTT.

The chain recombines TRBV13 with TRBJ2-7; TRBD1 agrees at 8 bases. From germline, CDR1 is PRHDT and CDR2 FYEKMQ (reference sequence). The CDR3 is 14 residues long. V shed 5 bases, J shed 4 bases, and the junction held 7 bases outside the gene matches. CDR3 amino acids: CASSGRQGKYEQYF. CDR3 coding DNA: TGTGCCAGCAGCGGACGACAGGGGAAGTACGAGCAGTACTTC. Drawing the rest from reference TRBV13 and TRBJ2-7, the complete variable domain is AAGVIQSPRHLIKEKRETATLKCYPIPRHDTVYWYQQGPGQDPQFLISFYEKMQSDKGSIPDRFSAQQFSDYHSELNMSSLELGDSALYFCASSGRQGKYEQYFGPGTRLTVT.

The chain uses TRBV12-3 or TRBV12-4 and TRBJ2-7, with 7 bases aligning to TRBD2. Trimming removed 7 bases from V and 0 bases from J; junction bases left unmatched: 6. The CDR3 spans 14 residues. In DNA form, the CDR3 reads TGTGCCAGCACTAGCGGTTCTAGCTCCTACGAGCAGTACTTC. It codes for CASTSGSSSYEQYF.

V usage is TRBV7-2 and J usage is TRBJ1-1, with a weak D call TRBD1 (5 bases). Deletions cut 6 bases from V and 0 bases from J, with 14 bases between. From germline, CDR1 is SGHTA and CDR2 FQGNSA. The CDR3 contains 15 residues. The CDR3 protein is CASSSFAGLNTEAFF. CDR3 coding DNA: TGTGCCAGCAGTTCTTTCGCAGGGCTGAACACTGAAGCTTTCTTT. Drawing the rest from reference TRBV7-2 and TRBJ1-1, the complete variable domain is GAGVSQSPSNKVTEKGKDVELRCDPISGHTALYWYRQSLGQGLEFLIYFQGNSAPDKSGLPSDRFSAERTGGSVSTLTIQRTQQEDSAVYLCASSSFAGLNTEAFFGQGTRLTVV.

This clonotype appeared a few times. The V gene is TRBV7-3, the J gene TRBJ2-1; 7 positions agree with TRBD1. J lost 4 bases, V lost 6 bases, and 12 bases had no gene match. Germline loops: CDR1 SGHTA, CDR2 FQGTGA. This CDR3 has 16 residues. Here the CDR3 DNA reads TGTGCCAGCAGTAATGGACAGGCGATGGGGTACAATGAGCAGTTCTTC. Translated, it gives CASSNGQAMGYNEQFF.